This T cell receptor beta chain originates from a study of human T cells and chemical hapten exposure. Background on the study: Small discrepancies in pooled library volume mainly accounted for the varying TCR yields per sample.

The time point denotes: healthy volunteer bleed at 2 weeks. The authors' total RNA extraction used unfractionated whole blood. This clonotype has a count of ten or more. Its specificity is unknown. The study's findings and limits: Among TCRs, those above 1 in 1000 frequency were unaffected by DPC sensitization.

TCRdb recomputed calls from the RACE reads with MiXCR, one row per CDR3 protein. Of 25,000 to 35,000 distinct CDR3 sequences listed, about 7% are singletons. Material: whole blood. This receptor was taken from a human donor in good health. Some clones in this sample may be carry-over from other donors' samples.

The CDR3 bases are TGTGCCAGCAGTCTTGATCGCCGGGGCACAGATACGCAGTATTTT. This gives the protein CASSLDRRGTDTQYF. This sequence joins TRBV7-8 and TRBJ2-3; no definite D call. Trimming cost V 6 bases and J 1 base, with 14 bases left between them. The length of the CDR3 is 15 residues. CDR1 and CDR2 (germline): SGHVS, FQNEAQ. The variable domain in full, with the rest retrieved from reference TRBV7-8 and TRBJ2-3, is GAGVSQSPRYKVAKRGQDVALRCDPISGHVSLFWYQQALGQGPEFLTYFQNEAQLDKSGLPSDRFFAERPEGSVSTLKIQRTQQEDSAVYLCASSLDRRGTDTQYFGPGTRLTVL.